The rows below give T cell receptor beta chains drawn from one sample of a study of cytomegalovirus exposure and HLA in healthy donors. Libraries were prepared by immunoSEQ multiplex PCR; TCRdb keeps only in-frame clonotypes and omits some of them. The sample has 180,000 or so clones, approximately 80% seen once; the top ten hold less than 0.9%. The sequencing input was PBMCs. The receptors stem from a female donor in good health and CMV-seronegative. Both conserved end residues are part of each CDR3. A D gene is named only where the DNA matches it firmly. Not every row has a clone size; where given, it reads once, few, many or a size class.

j_call d_call clone_size v_call cdr3_aa cdr3_nt
TRBJ1-4 - - TRBV27 CASSFWGANEKLFF TGTGCCAGCAGTTTTTGGGGAGCTAATGAAAAACTGTTTTTT
TRBJ1-5 - - TRBV19 CASSIETINQPQHF TGTGCCAGTAGTATAGAGACAATTAATCAGCCCCAGCATTTT
TRBJ1-1 TRBD1 - TRBV18 CASSPRTGENTEAFF TGTGCCAGCTCTCCAAGGACAGGGGAGAACACTGAAGCTTTCTTT
TRBJ2-1 TRBD2 - TRBV5-1 CASSLVGTSGSNEQFF TGCGCCAGCAGCTTGGTCGGGACTAGCGGATCCAATGAGCAGTTCTTC
TRBJ2-3 - - TRBV30 CAWSHPSGDTQYF TGTGCCTGGAGTCATCCATCGGGGGATACGCAGTATTTT
TRBJ1-1 - few TRBV7-9 CASSLGPAGTEAFF TGTGCCAGCAGCTTAGGTCCCGCCGGCACTGAAGCTTTCTTT
TRBJ1-6 - - TRBV6-5 CASSPPRGSGSPLHF TGTGCCAGCAGTCCCCCGAGGGGGTCGGGTTCACCCCTCCACTTT
TRBJ2-3 - - TRBV12-5 CARPTRRGPDTDTQYF TGTGCTAGACCAACGAGGCGGGGGCCTGACACAGATACGCAGTATTTT
TRBJ1-1 - - TRBV6-5 CASSYRGTMNTEAFF TGTGCCAGCAGTTACAGGGGAACCATGAACACTGAAGCTTTCTTT
TRBJ1-3 TRBD1 - TRBV6-1 CASSLYGRGLYTIYF TGTGCCAGCAGTCTCTACGGGAGGGGGCTATACACCATATATTTT
TRBJ1-1 - - TRBV29-1 CSALTGLNTEAFF TGCAGCGCCCTCACAGGGTTGAACACTGAAGCTTTCTTT
TRBJ2-1 - - TRBV11-3 CASSPGQVGLDEQFF TGTGCCAGCAGCCCAGGGCAGGTGGGCTTGGATGAGCAGTTCTTC
TRBJ1-1 - - TRBV6-1 CASRSYRNTEAFF TGTGCCAGCCGCTCTTACAGGAACACTGAAGCTTTCTTT
TRBJ2-7 TRBD1 - TRBV5-1 CASWDSDRGDYEQYF TGCGCCAGCTGGGATTCGGACAGGGGAGATTACGAGCAGTACTTC
TRBJ1-1 - - TRBV5-4 CASSLARWNTEAFF TGTGCCAGCAGCTTGGCCCGGTGGAACACTGAAGCTTTCTTT
TRBJ2-7 TRBD1 - TRBV6-5 CASSLPGQGFAEQYF TGTGCCAGCAGCCTTCCGGGACAGGGTTTCGCCGAGCAGTACTTC
TRBJ2-3 - once TRBV2 CASSVDQRADTQYF TGTGCCAGCAGTGTTGACCAGCGGGCAGATACGCAGTATTTT
TRBJ2-3 - - TRBV13 CASKVGQEDTQYF TGTGCCAGCAAGGTGGGGCAGGAAGATACGCAGTATTTT
TRBJ2-7 - once TRBV6-5 CASRQGYEQYF TGTGCCAGCAGGCAGGGGTACGAGCAGTACTTC
TRBJ2-3 TRBD1 few TRBV6-5 CASSRQGAGTDTQYF TGTGCCAGCAGTCGACAGGGGGCGGGCACAGATACGCAGTATTTT
TRBJ1-5 - few TRBV28 CASSLGQSNQPQHF TGTGCCAGCAGTTTAGGACAGAGCAATCAGCCCCAGCATTTT
TRBJ2-3 TRBD1 - TRBV11-1 CASSRDRGPHTQYF TGTGCCAGCAGCCGGGACAGGGGGCCACATACGCAGTATTTT
TRBJ2-7 TRBD1 - TRBV23-1 CASSQWEDRGGCEQYF TGCGCCAGCAGTCAATGGGAGGACAGGGGGGGTTGCGAGCAGTACTTC
TRBJ2-3 - - TRBV19 CASKVRDTDTQYF TGTGCCAGTAAAGTCAGGGACACAGATACGCAGTATTTT
TRBJ1-4 TRBD1 - TRBV7-9 CASSKETGASEKLFF TGTGCCAGCAGCAAAGAGACAGGGGCAAGTGAAAAACTGTTTTTT
TRBJ1-1 - - TRBV28 CASSPGGGRTEAFF TGTGCCAGCAGCCCCGGGGGAGGACGCACTGAAGCTTTCTTT
TRBJ2-7 - - TRBV6-5 CASSYVGGQYF TGTGCCAGCAGTTACGTGGGGGGTCAGTACTTC
TRBJ1-2 TRBD1 once TRBV29-1 CSVGTGGDSYGYTF TGCAGCGTTGGGACAGGGGGGGACTCATATGGCTACACCTTC
TRBJ2-5 TRBD2 - TRBV4-1 CASSQEASGGVKTQYF TGCGCCAGCAGCCAAGAGGCTAGCGGGGGGGTGAAGACCCAGTACTTC
TRBJ2-5 - - TRBV7-6 CASSLRAAGFLETQYF TGTGCCAGCAGCTTACGGGCGGCGGGATTCTTAGAGACCCAGTACTTC
TRBJ2-7 - few TRBV9 CASSETFGTPGEQYF TGTGCCAGCAGTGAAACCTTCGGGACTCCGGGGGAGCAGTACTTC
TRBJ2-6 TRBD1 once TRBV28 CATRQGATSGANVLTF TGTGCCACAAGACAGGGGGCTACCTCTGGGGCCAACGTCCTGACTTTC
TRBJ2-5 - - TRBV4-2 CASSQDPSQETQYF TGTGCCAGCAGCCAAGATCCGTCCCAAGAGACCCAGTACTTC
TRBJ1-2 - - TRBV30 CAWSLGGHYGYTF TGTGCCTGGAGTCTGGGGGGACACTATGGCTACACCTTC
TRBJ1-2 - - TRBV7-2 CASSLDGGGRYGYTF TGTGCCAGCAGCTTAGACGGAGGTGGAAGGTATGGCTACACCTTC
TRBJ2-3 - once TRBV9 CASSSRRNTDTQYF TGTGCCAGCAGCTCACGTAGAAACACAGATACGCAGTATTTT
TRBJ2-1 - - TRBV6-4 CASSDSSGYGNEQFF TGTGCCAGCAGTGACTCTTCGGGGTATGGGAATGAGCAGTTCTTC
TRBJ2-2 TRBD1 - TRBV7-3 CASSSRTGGTTGELFF TGTGCCAGCAGTTCTCGGACAGGGGGAACCACCGGGGAGCTGTTTTTT
TRBJ2-5 - - TRBV11-3 CASSFFQETQYF TGTGCCAGCAGCTTCTTTCAGGAGACCCAGTACTTC
TRBJ2-2 - - TRBV6-4 CASSDWSMNTGELFF TGTGCCAGCAGTGACTGGTCTATGAACACCGGGGAGCTGTTTTTT
TRBJ1-1 TRBD1 - TRBV9 CASSLGEGANTEAFF TGTGCCAGCAGCCTAGGAGAGGGGGCGAACACTGAAGCTTTCTTT
TRBJ1-1 TRBD1 - TRBV12-5 CASGLTQGGTEAFF TGTGCTAGTGGTTTAACACAGGGGGGCACTGAAGCTTTCTTT
TRBJ2-4 - - TRBV6-5 CASSYYQGQKNIQYF TGTGCCAGCAGTTACTACCAAGGACAGAAAAACATTCAGTACTTC
TRBJ2-1 TRBD2 - TRBV7-2 CASSLGTSGRGMNEQFF TGTGCCAGCAGCTTGGGGACTAGCGGGAGGGGTATGAATGAGCAGTTCTTC
TRBJ2-7 TRBD1 - TRBV19 CASSIGTGGYEQYF TGTGCCAGTAGTATAGGTACAGGGGGCTACGAGCAGTACTTC
TRBJ1-1 TRBD1 - TRBV18 CASSPRDREAFF TGTGCCAGCTCACCAAGGGACAGGGAGGCTTTCTTT
TRBJ2-4 TRBD1 - TRBV27 CASSRTGAVGNIQYF TGTGCCAGCAGTCGGACAGGGGCTGTCGGGAACATTCAGTACTTC
TRBJ2-3 TRBD2 - TRBV7-6 CASSSAYSGGETSGTQYF TGTGCCAGCAGCTCAGCTTATAGCGGGGGGGAAACGTCCGGTACGCAGTATTTT
TRBJ2-1 TRBD1 few TRBV18 CASSPTGGQFF TGTGCCAGCTCACCGACAGGGGGGCAGTTCTTC
TRBJ2-3 TRBD2 - TRBV9 CASSVQRGGTDTQYF TGTGCCAGCAGCGTTCAGCGGGGGGGCACAGATACGCAGTATTTT